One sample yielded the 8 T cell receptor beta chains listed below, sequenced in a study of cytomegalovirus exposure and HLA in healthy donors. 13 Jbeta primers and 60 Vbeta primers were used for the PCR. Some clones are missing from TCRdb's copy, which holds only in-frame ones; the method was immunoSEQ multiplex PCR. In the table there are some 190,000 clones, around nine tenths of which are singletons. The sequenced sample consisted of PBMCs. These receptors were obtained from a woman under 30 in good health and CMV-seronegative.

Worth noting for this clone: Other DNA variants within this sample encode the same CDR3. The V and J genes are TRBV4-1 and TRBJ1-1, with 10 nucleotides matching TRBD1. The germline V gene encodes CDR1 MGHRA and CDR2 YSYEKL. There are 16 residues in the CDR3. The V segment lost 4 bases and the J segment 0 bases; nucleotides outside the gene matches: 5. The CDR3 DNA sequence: TGCGCCAGCAGCCCGGGGACAGGGGTGATGAACACTGAAGCTTTCTTT. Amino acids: CASSPGTGVMNTEAFF.

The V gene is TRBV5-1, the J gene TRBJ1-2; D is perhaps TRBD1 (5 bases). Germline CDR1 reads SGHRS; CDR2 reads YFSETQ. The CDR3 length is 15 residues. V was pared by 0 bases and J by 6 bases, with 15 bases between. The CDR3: CASSLDPRGSHGYTF. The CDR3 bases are TGCGCCAGCAGCTTGGATCCAAGGGGCAGCCATGGCTACACCTTC. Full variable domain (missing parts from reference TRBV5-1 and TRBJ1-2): KAGVTQTPRYLIKTRGQQVTLSCSPISGHRSVSWYQQTPGQGLQFLFEYFSETQRNKGNFPGRFSGRQFSNSRSEMNVSTLELGDSALYLCASSLDPRGSHGYTFGSGTRLTVV.

The CDR3 DNA reads as TGTGCCAGCAGTACAGGGGAGGAAGGTCAGCCCCAGCATTTT. Residues: CASSTGEEGQPQHF. V usage is TRBV6-4 and J usage is TRBJ1-5; 7 nucleotides align to TRBD1. CDR3 length: 14 residues. The V gene's germline CDR1 is MRHNA and CDR2 SNTAGT. V lost 5 bases, J lost 6 bases, and 7 bases stayed unmatched.

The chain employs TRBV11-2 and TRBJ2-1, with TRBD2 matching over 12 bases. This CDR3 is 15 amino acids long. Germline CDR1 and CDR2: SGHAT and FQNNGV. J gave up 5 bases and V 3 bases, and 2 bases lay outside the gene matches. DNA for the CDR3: TGTGCCAGCAGCTTGACTAGCGGGAGTAACAATGAGCAGTTCTTC. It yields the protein CASSLTSGSNNEQFF.

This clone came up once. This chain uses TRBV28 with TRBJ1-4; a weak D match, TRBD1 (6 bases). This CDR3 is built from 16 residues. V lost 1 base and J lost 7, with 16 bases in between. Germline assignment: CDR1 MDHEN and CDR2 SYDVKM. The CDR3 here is CASSLSVTGLSEKLFF. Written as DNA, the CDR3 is TGTGCCAGCAGTTTATCCGTTACAGGGCTTAGTGAAAAACTGTTTTTT.

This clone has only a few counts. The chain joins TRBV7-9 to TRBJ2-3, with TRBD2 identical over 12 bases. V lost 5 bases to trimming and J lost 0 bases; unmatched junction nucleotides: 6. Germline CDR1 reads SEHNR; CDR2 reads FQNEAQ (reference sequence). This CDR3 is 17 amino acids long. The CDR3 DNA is TGTGCCAGCAGCAACGGACTAGCGGGGACTAGCACAGATACGCAGTATTTT. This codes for CASSNGLAGTSTDTQYF.

The CDR3 sequence: CASSSSTGELFF. In DNA form, the CDR3 reads TGTGCCAGCAGCAGTAGCACCGGGGAGCTGTTTTTT. The chain employs TRBV11-2 and TRBJ2-2; D gene unclear. With 5 bases removed from V and 4 bases from J, the gap between germline ends came to 5 bases. This CDR3 comprises 12 residues. Germline CDR1 reads SGHAT; CDR2 reads FQNNGV.

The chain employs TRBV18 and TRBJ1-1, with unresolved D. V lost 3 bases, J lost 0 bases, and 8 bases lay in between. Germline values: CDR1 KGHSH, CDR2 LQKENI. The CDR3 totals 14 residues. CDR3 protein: CASSPSNLNTEAFF. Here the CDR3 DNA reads TGTGCCAGCTCACCTTCCAACTTGAACACTGAAGCTTTCTTT. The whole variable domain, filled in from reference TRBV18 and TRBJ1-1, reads NAGVMQNPRHLVRRRGQEARLRCSPMKGHSHVYWYRQLPEEGLKFMVYLQKENIIDESGMPKERFSAEFPKEGPSILRIQQVVRGDSAAYFCASSPSNLNTEAFFGQGTRLTVV.